This passage covers 14 T cell receptor beta chains from one sample sequenced in a study of OX40 agonist ivuxolimab in advanced cancers. The repertoire was sequenced with immunoSEQ multiplex PCR; TCRdb's copy has only in-frame clones and lacks some. Among approximately 47,000 clones listed, 80% to 90% were seen once. Sequencing used CD4+ or CD8+ T cells sorted from blood, obtained in a trial of the OX40 agonist ivuxolimab. These receptors came from an adult with an advanced solid tumor such as melanoma, head and neck, liver or kidney cancer.

The chain uses TRBV5-5 and TRBJ2-3; weak D call: TRBD2 (6 bases). V gave up 0 bases and J gave up 6 bases, with 11 bases separating them. There are 14 residues in the CDR3. Germline lookup yields CDR1 SGHKS and CDR2 YYEKEE (reference sequence). The CDR3 nucleotides are TGTGCCAGCAGCTTGGAGGTGGGGAGGGATACGCAGTATTTT. It codes for CASSLEVGRDTQYF.

The chain uses TRBV4-1 and TRBJ2-2; D gene ambiguous. Trimming removed 7 bases from V and 0 bases from J, with 18 bases in between. CDR3 length: 17 amino acids. CDR1 and CDR2 (germline): MGHRA, YSYEKL. CDR3 sequence: CASTPMTVSANTGELFF. DNA for the CDR3: TGCGCCAGCACCCCCATGACCGTCTCCGCGAACACCGGGGAGCTGTTTTTT.

The genes are TRBV9 and TRBJ2-7; D unresolved. Trimming pared 3 bases from V and 6 bases from J, leaving 7 bases between. Germline V gene sequence: CDR1 SGDLS, CDR2 YYNGEE. CDR3 length equals 11 residues. The CDR3 here is CASSAFGEQYF. The DNA of the CDR3 is TGTGCCAGCAGCGCGTTTGGCGAGCAGTACTTC.

The rearrangement joins TRBV6-5 to TRBJ2-7, with D maybe TRBD2 (6 bases). This CDR3 region has 14 residues. Deletions cut 6 bases from V and 6 bases from J, with 18 bases between. Germline V CDR1 and CDR2: MNHEY, SVGAGI. The CDR3 sequence: CASSPRGSIAEQYF. The CDR3 coding sequence is TGTGCCAGCAGCCCCCGGGGGTCGATCGCCGAGCAGTACTTC.

V usage is TRBV19 and J usage is TRBJ1-5; 9 positions agree with TRBD1. The CDR3 consists of 16 residues. With 6 bases clipped from V and 7 bases from J, the junction kept 13 bases outside the gene matches. The V gene's germline CDR1 is LNHDA and CDR2 SQIVND (reference sequence). The CDR3 protein is CASRPTVRDRAQPQHF. The CDR3, as DNA: TGTGCCAGTAGGCCAACCGTCCGGGACAGGGCCCAGCCCCAGCATTTT. Complete variable domain (other parts from reference TRBV19 and TRBJ1-5): DGGITQSPKYLFRKEGQNVTLSCEQNLNHDAMYWYRQDPGQGLRLIYYSQIVNDFQKGDIAEGYSVSREKKESFPLTVTSAQKNPTAFYLCASRPTVRDRAQPQHFGDGTRLSIL.

V is TRBV11-2 and J is TRBJ2-5, with D possibly matching TRBD2 (6 bases). This CDR3 contains 14 residues. CDR1 is SGHAT and CDR2 is FQNNGV in the germline V gene. With 2 bases removed from V and 5 bases from J, the gap between germline ends came to 12 bases. The CDR3 sequence: CASSLRAGGETQYF. Here the CDR3 DNA reads TGTGCCAGCAGCTTAAGAGCGGGTGGGGAGACCCAGTACTTC.

V gene TRBV6-5 combines with J gene TRBJ2-1; D is uncertain. Germline V lookup: CDR1 MNHEY, CDR2 SVGAGI. V dropped 6 bases and J dropped 7 bases, with 16 bases sitting between them. The CDR3 totals 14 residues. The CDR3 protein is CASSQSSFGNEQFF. The CDR3 DNA sequence: TGTGCCAGCAGCCAGTCCAGCTTCGGGAATGAGCAGTTCTTC.

This sequence joins TRBV4-3 and TRBJ2-1; 7 nucleotides match TRBD2. The length of the CDR3 is 17 residues. Germline V gene sequence: CDR1 LGHNA, CDR2 YSLEER. V lost 4 bases, J lost 4 bases, and 13 bases stayed unmatched. CDR3 sequence reads: CASSPQGPSGGYNEQFF. The DNA of the CDR3 is TGCGCCAGCAGCCCCCAAGGGCCGTCCGGGGGGTACAATGAGCAGTTCTTC.

The chain is built from TRBV30 and TRBJ1-2; TRBD1 aligns across 12 bases. With V trimmed by 0 bases and J by 3 bases, 11 bases remained unmatched. Germline V gene data show CDR1 as GTSNPN and CDR2 as SVGIG (reference sequence). This CDR3 has 18 residues. The DNA for the CDR3 is TGTGCCTGGAGTGTACGGCGGGGACAGGGGGCGTTCGACTATGGCTACACCTTC. Protein product: CAWSVRRGQGAFDYGYTF. The variable domain in full, completed from reference TRBV30 and TRBJ1-2, reads SQTIHQWPATLVQPVGSPLSLECTVEGTSNPNLYWYRQAAGRGLQLLFYSVGIGQISSEVPQNLSASRPQDRQFILSSKKLLLSDSGFYLCAWSVRRGQGAFDYGYTFGSGTRLTVV.

The sample holds a few counts of this clone. The chain uses TRBV4-1 and TRBJ2-2; D is unclear. Germline loops: CDR1 MGHRA, CDR2 YSYEKL. CDR3 length: 12 amino acids. Between the trimmed V and J ends, which lost 4 bases and 7 bases, there was a span of 7 bases. CDR3 in amino acids: CASSLSGGELFF. In DNA form, the CDR3 reads TGCGCCAGCAGCCTCTCTGGCGGGGAGCTGTTTTTT.

This clone was seen once. The genes are TRBV5-5 and TRBJ1-1; perhaps TRBD1 as D (5 bases). The CDR3 contains 15 residues. Looked up from germline, CDR1 is SGHKS and CDR2 is YYEKEE (reference sequence). Trimming cost V 0 bases and J 0 bases, with 9 bases left between them. This chain's CDR3 is CASSLGEGLNTEAFF. CDR3 nucleotide sequence: TGTGCCAGCAGCTTGGGGGAGGGACTGAACACTGAAGCTTTCTTT.

The genes are TRBV29-1 and TRBJ2-7, with a possible D match to TRBD1 (5 bases). Per the germline V gene, CDR1 is SQVTM and CDR2 is ANQGSEA. V gave up 0 bases and J gave up 0 bases, with 9 bases separating them. There are 14 residues in the CDR3. The CDR3: CSVEETGSSYEQYF. CDR3 DNA sequence: TGCAGCGTTGAAGAAACAGGATCCTCCTACGAGCAGTACTTC.

V and J are TRBV27 and TRBJ1-4; D might be TRBD1 (6 bases). V was trimmed by 6 bases and J by 8 bases, leaving 28 bases between them. The germline CDR1 and CDR2 sequences are MNHEY and SMNVEV (reference sequence). CDR3 length equals 18 residues. DNA of the CDR3: TGTGCCAGCAGGCAAATCCCTTGGGGGGGCAAGGGTGGAGAAAAACTGTTTTTT. Translated, it gives CASRQIPWGGKGGEKLFF. The variable domain in full, with the rest retrieved from reference TRBV27 and TRBJ1-4, is EAQVTQNPRYLITVTGKKLTVTCSQNMNHEYMSWYRQDPGLGLRQIYYSMNVEVTDKGDVPEGYKVSRKEKRNFPLILESPSPNQTSLYFCASRQIPWGGKGGEKLFFGSGTQLSVL.

The chain recombines TRBV6-5 with TRBJ1-6; D is undetermined. V lost 6 bases to trimming and J lost 7 bases, with 7 bases between them. In germline, CDR1 is MNHEY, CDR2 SVGAGI. There are 12 residues in the CDR3. In DNA form, the CDR3 reads TGTGCCAGCAGGGGCCTGAATTCACCCCTCCACTTT. This encodes CASRGLNSPLHF.